This TCR beta chain is drawn from a study of T-cell memory formation after mild COVID-19. Regarding this clonotype: What it recognizes is unknown.

Findings of the study overall: Unconfirmed was the SARS-CoV-2 specificity of second-wave clones that peaked on day 37.

TCRdb reanalysed the 5' RACE reads using MiXCR and keeps one entry per CDR3 protein. Of 470,000 or so distinct CDR3 sequences in the sample, approximately 19% are singletons; the top ten hold 20% to 25%. V was pared by 2 bases and J by 5 bases, with 19 bases between. Germline V lookup: CDR1 SGHDT, CDR2 YYEEEE. This CDR3 region has 16 residues. The rearrangement uses TRBV5-6 and TRBJ2-5, with D possibly being TRBD1 (6 bases). The sequence derives from a man younger than 30 who had mild COVID-19 (a few samples of this study predate the infection). Cell type and time point are not known. The sequencing input was PBMCs or a T cell subset sorted from them (not recorded which). This chain's CDR3 is CASSLYREQQRETQYF. CDR3 in DNA: TGTGCCAGCAGCTTATACAGGGAGCAGCAGAGGGAGACCCAGTACTTC.